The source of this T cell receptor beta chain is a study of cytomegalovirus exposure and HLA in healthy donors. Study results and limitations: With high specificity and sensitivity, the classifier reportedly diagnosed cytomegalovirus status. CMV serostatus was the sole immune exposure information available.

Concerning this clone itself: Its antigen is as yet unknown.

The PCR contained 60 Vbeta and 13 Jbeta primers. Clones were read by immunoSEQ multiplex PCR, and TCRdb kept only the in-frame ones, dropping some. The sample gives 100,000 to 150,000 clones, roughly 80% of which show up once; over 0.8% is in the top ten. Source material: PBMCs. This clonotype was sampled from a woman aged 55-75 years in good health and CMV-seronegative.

DNA for the CDR3: TGCGCCAGCAGTGGAGCGGTGAATGAAAAACTGTTTTTT. Encoded protein: CASSGAVNEKLFF. The chain links TRBV10-1 to TRBJ1-4; the D is unclear. CDR1 WNHNN and CDR2 SYGVQD come from the germline V gene (reference sequence). The CDR3 runs 13 residues. Trimming cost V 4 bases and J 5 bases, with 8 bases left between them.